Listed below are T cell receptor beta chains from one sample, sequenced in a study of STAT5B mutations in CD4+ large granular lymphocyte leukemia. Sequenced by immunoSEQ multiplex PCR; TCRdb stores in-frame clones only, minus some. Among approximately 30,000 clones listed, around 81% were seen once. Sequenced material: CD4+ T cells from blood buffy coats. Every receptor here comes from a human donor in good health. CDR3s leave out the opening cysteine and the closing phenylalanine or tryptophan.

cdr3_length	v_call	j_call	cdr3_aa
9	TRBV5-1	TRBJ2-1	ASSTTVEQF
12	TRBV2	TRBJ1-2	ASSEFDISAKDT
11	TRBV28	TRBJ2-7	ASSASLNYEQY
13	TRBV15	TRBJ1-4	ATSRDAGGNEKLF
14	TRBV6-1	TRBJ1-2	ANSETQGPPTNGYT
16	TRBV4-2	TRBJ2-2	ASSQDLLGTGSTGELF
12	TRBV7-8	TRBJ2-7	ASRGPLAGGEQY
11	TRBV4-3	TRBJ1-2	ASSQGPGDGYT
13	TRBV4-2	TRBJ2-7	ASSQGGLASYEQY
11	TRBV6-4	TRBJ2-1	ASSGSGYNEQF
13	TRBV7-8	TRBJ1-4	ASSLVTDSNEKLF
11	TRBV2	TRBJ2-5	ASSVGRAETQY
16	TRBV9	TRBJ2-6	ASSVRAGLLTGANVLT
12	TRBV25-1	TRBJ2-1	ASLSGHPRDEQF
12	TRBV29-1	TRBJ1-3	SVERRSSGNTIY
12	TRBV28	TRBJ2-1	ASSLTGLRDEQF
13	TRBV6-5	TRBJ1-2	ASSYSGGLGYGYT
11	TRBV19	TRBJ2-3	ASRRGSTDTQY
12	TRBV2	TRBJ2-1	ASSVLAGGHEQF
11	TRBV15	.	ATSRDRGYEQY
13	TRBV19	TRBJ1-5	ASSIFTGWDQPQH
13	TRBV6-6	TRBJ1-2	ASSSVRQGLYGYT
10	TRBV19	TRBJ2-1	ASSFAYNEQF
13	TRBV4-3	TRBJ1-1	ASSQDARVNTEAF
12	TRBV4-2	TRBJ2-5	ASSQDMRGETQY
13	TRBV9	TRBJ2-1	ASSVKGHPSSEQF
13	TRBV5-6	TRBJ2-3	ASSPPRGPTDTQY
11	TRBV19	TRBJ2-1	ASSISDSNEQF
10	TRBV11-2	TRBJ2-7	ASSLVPYEQY
13	TRBV5-1	TRBJ2-5	ASSLGQGSRETQY
16	TRBV5-1	TRBJ2-7	ASSRLGAIGAGVHEQY
8	TRBV25-1	TRBJ2-7	ASGNYEQY
11	TRBV11-2	TRBJ1-4	ASSQGGNEKLF
14	TRBV28	TRBJ2-1	ASSRAGLSSYNEQF
13	TRBV6-5	TRBJ1-1	ASRIRSDLGTEAF
18	TRBV16	TRBJ1-5	ASSQLFSGQGAEWGQPQH
14	TRBV7-9	TRBJ2-7	ASRMPGLADSYEQY
17	TRBV28	TRBJ2-7	ASSSAPGLAGLLDYEQY
13	TRBV6-4	TRBJ2-7	ASSGRTSGVHEQY
12	TRBV5-1	TRBJ2-1	ASSPTSGSGEQF
13	TRBV4-1	TRBJ1-2	ASSQARQGMYSYT
13	TRBV6-1	TRBJ2-7	ASSEGFGVSYEQY
13	TRBV5-8	TRBJ1-2	ASSLGGGLIYGYT
10	TRBV5-8	TRBJ2-7	ASSLMGYEQY
12	TRBV2	TRBJ2-3	ASSQLARTDTQY
12	TRBV12-5	TRBJ2-3	ASMPSELTDTQY
14	TRBV4-2	TRBJ2-5	ASSRGVIAVRETQY
12	TRBV5-4	TRBJ1-6	ASSFYRGGSPLH
13	TRBV4-3	.	ASSQDLAGNYEQY
14	TRBV9	TRBJ1-5	ASSAGVGYSNQPQH
15	TRBV10-3	TRBJ1-3	AISESWGSDSGNTIY
12	TRBV7-6	TRBJ2-1	ASSLVALPDEQF
15	TRBV27	TRBJ2-3	ASSPFGRTDSTDTQY
11	TRBV6-5	TRBJ1-2	ASKRGGMAGYT
18	TRBV5-3	TRBJ2-1	ARIRTGTSGQLSSYNEQF